This T cell receptor (beta chain) appears in the sequencing data of a study of blood T cell repertoires in COVID-19. The table came from immunoSEQ multiplex PCR; TCRdb's copy has only in-frame clones and leaves some out. The sample has fewer than 250,000 clones, around 90% seen once. During the 2 weeks before they entered the study, exposed participants had met someone with a PCR-confirmed or clinician-diagnosed COVID-19 case. Germline trimming cut 4 bases from V and 0 bases from J; bases unmatched to any gene: 5. From germline, CDR1 is SGHRS and CDR2 YFSETQ. The length of the CDR3 is 17 residues. The clonotype was recovered from a man aged 45-60 years who had been exposed to COVID-19. The chain joins TRBV5-1 to TRBJ2-6; 9 bases are a match to TRBD1. The sequenced sample was PBMCs or T cells enriched from blood (not recorded which). DNA of the CDR3: TGCGCCAGCAGCCAGGGACAGGGTGGCTCTGGGGCCAACGTCCTGACTTTC. Translating gives CASSQGQGGSGANVLTF. The full variable domain, its missing parts supplied by reference TRBV5-1 and TRBJ2-6, is KAGVTQTPRYLIKTRGQQVTLSCSPISGHRSVSWYQQTPGQGLQFLFEYFSETQRNKGNFPGRFSGRQFSNSRSEMNVSTLELGDSALYLCASSQGQGGSGANVLTFGAGSRLTVL.